The 10 T cell receptor beta chains below were found in one sample sequenced in a study of blood T cell repertoires in COVID-19 (TCRdb year 2020). The library was produced with the immunoSEQ multiplex PCR assay. This is the immuneACCESS table as TCRdb keeps it, with only in-frame sequences that have V and J called. A part of the clones is gone; compared with another copy, unresolved V genes explain less than half, and the rest is unexplained. Within this sample are about 95,000 clones, with around nine tenths of them counted one time only. The ten largest clones take up about 3.9% of the sample. Sequenced input: peripheral blood. All receptors derive from a woman aged 50 to 60 in a cohort sampled during active COVID-19.

This chain uses TRBV7-8 with TRBJ1-4; D might be TRBD1 (5 bases). The CDR3 is 14 amino acids. Trimming pared 4 bases from V and 4 bases from J, leaving 10 bases between. Germline CDR1 reads SGHVS; CDR2 reads FQNEAQ. The CDR3 bases are TGTGCCAGCAGCTCGTGGGGCTTTAATGAAAAACTGTTTTTT. Translating it yields CASSSWGFNEKLFF.

The J gene is TRBJ2-5, the V gene TRBV4-1, with D unresolved. CDR1 is MGHRA and CDR2 is YSYEKL in the germline V gene. There are 14 residues in the CDR3. The V end lost 5 bases, the J end lost 0 bases, and 10 bases lay between the germline ends. CDR3 loop: CASSDNLDQETQYF. The CDR3 nucleotides are TGCGCCAGCAGCGACAATCTGGACCAAGAGACCCAGTACTTC.

The genes are TRBV5-4 and TRBJ2-2; perhaps TRBD1 as D (5 bases). Germline CDR1 is SGHNT and CDR2 is YYREEE (reference sequence). The CDR3 has 14 amino acids. The V end was cut by 3 bases, the J end by 7 bases, with 13 bases between. CDR3 residues: CASSSDSSGGELFF. CDR3 in DNA: TGTGCCAGCAGCTCCGACAGTTCCGGCGGGGAGCTGTTTTTT.

The chain couples TRBV7-9 to TRBJ2-3; no definite D call. CDR3 length: 15 residues. Germline V gene lookup returns CDR1 SEHNR and CDR2 FQNEAQ (reference sequence). V was shortened by 5 bases and J by 2 bases, with 14 bases between the two germline ends. The CDR3 protein is CASSLISSYTDTQYF. DNA for the CDR3: TGTGCCAGCAGCCTAATTAGCAGTTACACAGATACGCAGTATTTT.

This chain uses TRBV29-1 with TRBJ2-3, with 7 bases that match TRBD2. Trimming at V came to 4 bases and at J to 6 bases, leaving 4 bases not matched to a gene. The CDR3 consists of 12 residues. Germline V CDR1 and CDR2: SQVTM, ANQGSEA. CDR3 nucleotide sequence: TGCAGCGTTGGCCCCGGGGGGGATACGCAGTATTTT. Protein: CSVGPGGDTQYF.

This clone was counted between two and nine times. The J gene is TRBJ2-3, the V gene TRBV30; possible D gene TRBD1, 5 bases. Germline-derived CDR1 and CDR2 are GTSNPN and SVGIG (reference sequence). Trimming took 1 base from V and 3 from J, leaving 8 bases between them. CDR3 size: 13 residues. The CDR3 sequence: CAWSDRQTDTQYF. The CDR3 coding sequence is TGTGCCTGGAGTGACCGACAGACAGATACGCAGTATTTT.

V is TRBV13 and J is TRBJ1-2; 7 positions agree with TRBD1. The CDR3 is made up of 15 amino acids. Germline V gives CDR1 PRHDT, CDR2 FYEKMQ (reference sequence). V trimming: 0 bases; J trimming: 11 bases; junction bases outside the gene matches: 12. The CDR3 region is CASSLGLTRTGSYTF. The CDR3 region has the DNA TGTGCCAGCAGCTTAGGCCTAACGCGGACAGGCTCTTACACCTTC. Drawing the rest from reference TRBV13 and TRBJ1-2, the complete variable domain is AAGVIQSPRHLIKEKRETATLKCYPIPRHDTVYWYQQGPGQDPQFLISFYEKMQSDKGSIPDRFSAQQFSDYHSELNMSSLELGDSALYFCASSLGLTRTGSYTFGSGTRLTVV.

The chain uses TRBV7-9 and TRBJ2-3; tentatively, D is TRBD2 (5 bases). Trimming took off 2 bases at V and 6 bases at J, with 12 bases between the two ends. Germline V gene sequence: CDR1 SEHNR, CDR2 FQNEAQ (reference sequence). The CDR3 is 14 residues long. The CDR3, as DNA: TGTGCCAGCAGCTTACTAGAGGGCTCGGATACGCAGTATTTT. Translation: CASSLLEGSDTQYF.

The chain carries TRBV20-1 and TRBJ1-2; 7 bases are a match to TRBD1. The CDR3 covers 13 residues. Germline V gene lookup returns CDR1 DFQATT and CDR2 SNEGSKA (reference sequence). J gave up 8 bases and V 3 bases, and 9 bases lay outside the gene matches. This CDR3 reads CSASGGQGGGYTF. In DNA form, the CDR3 reads TGCAGTGCTAGTGGGGGCCAGGGGGGCGGCTACACCTTC.

The chain links TRBV5-1 to TRBJ2-1; possibly TRBD1 for D (5 bases). This CDR3 has 15 residues. Per the germline V gene, CDR1 is SGHRS and CDR2 is YFSETQ. V lost 0 bases, J lost 0 bases, and 7 bases lay in between. The CDR3 bases are TGCGCCAGCAGCTTGGGACAGAGCTCCTACAATGAGCAGTTCTTC. It codes for CASSLGQSSYNEQFF.